These T cell receptor beta chains were read from a single sample in a study of blood T cells in healthy people across ages. One entry per CDR3 protein, called by TCRdb with MiXCR from the 5' RACE reads. The repertoire holds 1.2 million to 1.5 million distinct CDR3 sequences, with around 42% as singletons. The specimen was blood. These receptors originate from a woman aged 18-29 years in good health. Each CDR3 is given without its conserved first and last residue.

length	V	J	CDR3
13	TRBV2	TRBJ2-1	ASRDNSSPYNEQF
13	TRBV7-9	TRBJ2-2	AHHSGALNTGELF
15	TRBV5-5	TRBJ2-3	ASSPGLAGTNTDTQY
15	TRBV6-1	TRBJ1-2	ASSIYPGQGYNYGYT
14	TRBV10-2	TRBJ1-1	ASSELATGGNTEAF
11	TRBV3-1	TRBJ1-2	ASSQTGAEGYT
13	TRBV27	TRBJ2-5	ASRDRLAGLGEQY
12	TRBV3-1	TRBJ2-1	ASSHGERAYEQF
13	TRBV2	TRBJ2-1	ASSEGEQDYNEQF
13	TRBV19	TRBJ2-7	ASSIRQGAAYEQY
12	TRBV20-1	TRBJ2-7	SAPQGGVSYEQY
17	TRBV5-1	TRBJ2-1	ASSPPASGVSRSYNEQF
13	TRBV28	TRBJ2-7	ASSAPDSSSYEQY
12	TRBV10-3	TRBJ2-5	AISESQGWETQY
14	TRBV6-1	TRBJ1-3	ASTPPGGRSGNTIY
14	TRBV5-4	TRBJ2-3	ASSAGSGIGTDTQY
13	TRBV9	TRBJ1-4	ASSVEGQSNEKLF
16	TRBV9	TRBJ2-3	ASSARSLLAGPTDTQY
16	TRBV6-1	TRBJ2-6	ASSSTGLAGVGANVLT